Below, 31 T cell receptor beta chains from the same sample are listed, as sequenced in a study of blood T cell repertoires in COVID-19. Generated by immunoSEQ multiplex PCR, the TCRdb table keeps only in-frame clones and is missing some. The table has 40,000 to 50,000 clones, 90% seen once; the top ten hold under 6.5%. Input material: peripheral blood. These TCRs come from an older man with acute or convalescent COVID-19.

This rearrangement joins TRBV27 to TRBJ2-2, with 8 bases identical to TRBD2. In germline, CDR1 is MNHEY, CDR2 SMNVEV (reference sequence). The CDR3 consists of 15 residues. With 7 bases clipped from V and 3 bases from J, the junction kept 7 bases outside the gene matches. The CDR3 bases are TGTGCCAGCACTCGGGGGGGGGCTTACACCGGGGAGCTGTTTTTT. Translated: CASTRGGAYTGELFF.

V usage is TRBV2 and J usage is TRBJ2-1; 9 bases are shared with TRBD1. The CDR3 has 14 amino acids. V was clipped by 6 bases and J by 7 bases; unmatched bases: 7. In germline, CDR1 is SNHLY, CDR2 FYNNEI. CDR3 region: CASRAGTGWNEQFF. The CDR3 DNA is TGTGCCAGCAGGGCTGGGACAGGGTGGAATGAGCAGTTCTTC.

The chain uses TRBV18 and TRBJ1-2; 10 nucleotides agree with TRBD1. Germline V gene data show CDR1 as KGHSH and CDR2 as LQKENI. The CDR3 has 14 amino acids. The V gene end was trimmed by 3 bases and the J gene end by 8 bases; junction bases not matched to a gene: 6. Here the CDR3 DNA reads TGTGCCAGCTCACCGGGACAGGGGTCGTGGGGCTACACCTTC. It is translated as CASSPGQGSWGYTF.

V usage is TRBV7-6 and J usage is TRBJ2-3; tentative D call: TRBD1 (5 bases). This CDR3 has 17 residues. Germline values: CDR1 SGHVS, CDR2 FNYEAQ. V was pared by 5 bases and J by 4 bases, with 22 bases between. The CDR3 loop is CASSPRGFSQTADTQYF. The CDR3 DNA is TGTGCCAGCAGCCCTAGGGGCTTCTCCCAAACGGCAGATACGCAGTATTTT.

The chain has TRBV27 and TRBJ2-2; 7 bases line up with TRBD1. The CDR3 is made up of 16 amino acids. With 6 bases clipped from V and 1 base from J, the junction kept 8 bases outside the gene matches. Germline-derived CDR1 and CDR2 are MNHEY and SMNVEV (reference sequence). The CDR3 DNA is TGTGCCAGCAGCCGACCGACAGGGATGAACACCGGGGAGCTGTTTTTT. Its translation: CASSRPTGMNTGELFF.

The V gene is TRBV7-2, the J gene TRBJ2-5; 9 positions agree with TRBD2. Trimming removed 6 bases from V and 5 bases from J; junction bases left unmatched: 7. CDR3 length equals 14 residues. CDR1 is SGHTA and CDR2 is FQGNSA in the germline V gene. CDR3 loop: CASRGGGAGETQYF. The CDR3 bases are TGTGCCAGCAGAGGCGGGGGGGCCGGGGAGACCCAGTACTTC. The entire variable domain, with the rest obtained from reference TRBV7-2 and TRBJ2-5, is as follows: GAGVSQSPSNKVTEKGKDVELRCDPISGHTALYWYRQSLGQGLEFLIYFQGNSAPDKSGLPSDRFSAERTGGSVSTLTIQRTQQEDSAVYLCASRGGGAGETQYFGPGTRLLVL.

The chain joins TRBV9 to TRBJ1-2; 7 bases agree with TRBD1. The CDR3 is 17 residues long. The ends lost 0 bases at V and 4 bases at J; junction bases unmatched: 12. Germline-derived CDR1 and CDR2 are SGDLS and YYNGEE. CDR3 sequence: CASSVARDRSVLYGYTF. The DNA of the CDR3 is TGTGCCAGCAGCGTAGCTAGGGACAGATCGGTACTCTATGGCTACACCTTC.

V usage is TRBV28 and J usage is TRBJ2-1, with 8 bases matching TRBD2. The V segment lost 3 bases and the J segment 12 bases; nucleotides outside the gene matches: 4. Germline assignment: CDR1 MDHEN and CDR2 SYDVKM. The CDR3 totals 12 residues. CDR3 sequence: CASSFLAGGQFF. CDR3 nucleotide sequence: TGTGCCAGCAGTTTTTTGGCGGGGGGGCAGTTCTTC.

The chain links TRBV10-1 to TRBJ1-4; D unclear. The CDR3 length is 15 residues. Trimming took 4 bases from V and 5 from J, leaving 14 bases between them. The germline V gene has CDR1 WNHNN and CDR2 SYGVQD (reference sequence). This CDR3 reads CASSGEALENEKLFF. The CDR3 nucleotides are TGCGCCAGCAGTGGGGAGGCCCTCGAAAATGAAAAACTGTTTTTT.

This chain uses TRBV19 with TRBJ1-2; perhaps TRBD1 as D (6 bases). V dropped 7 bases and J dropped 1 base, with 16 bases sitting between them. The length of the CDR3 is 15 residues. The germline gives CDR1 LNHDA, CDR2 SQIVND (reference sequence). The CDR3 DNA reads as TGTGCCAGTATAGGCCAGGGGCTCGGTAACTATGGCTACACCTTC. Residues: CASIGQGLGNYGYTF.

The CDR3 DNA sequence: TGTGCCAGCAGTGATGTCGGAGCCGGTCAGCCCCAGCATTTT. It codes for CASSDVGAGQPQHF. The rearrangement uses TRBV2 and TRBJ1-5; D not certain. The CDR3 has 14 residues. V was shortened by 3 bases and J by 6 bases, with 12 bases between the two germline ends. Looked up from germline, CDR1 is SNHLY and CDR2 is FYNNEI.

The chain couples TRBV14 to TRBJ2-1; TRBD2 matches at 13 bases. Germline V CDR1 and CDR2: SGHDN, FVKESK. The V and J ends lost 1 base and 7 bases, in that order; junction bases with no gene match: 4. CDR3 length: 16 amino acids. For the CDR3, the DNA is TGTGCCAGCAGCCAAGGACTAGCGGGGGGCCAGAATGAGCAGTTCTTC. The encoded protein is CASSQGLAGGQNEQFF.

This clone was counted between two and nine times. This chain links TRBV21-1 with TRBJ1-3. TRBV21-1 is annotated as a pseudogene. The CDR3 covers 18 residues. DNA of the CDR3: TGTGCCAGCAGCAAAGAACTGTTAGCGCTGGGCTCTGGAAACACCATATATTTT. Its translation is CASSKELLALGSGNTIYF.

This chain uses TRBV18 with TRBJ1-1; D remains unclear. V was shortened by 6 bases and J by 1 base, with 9 bases between the two germline ends. The CDR3 is 13 amino acids. Germline CDR1 reads KGHSH; CDR2 reads LQKENI. The CDR3 DNA sequence: TGTGCCAGCTCCTTCGGTGGGAACACTGAAGCTTTCTTT. This gives the protein CASSFGGNTEAFF. Together with reference TRBV18 and TRBJ1-1, the CDR3 gives the full variable domain: NAGVMQNPRHLVRRRGQEARLRCSPMKGHSHVYWYRQLPEEGLKFMVYLQKENIIDESGMPKERFSAEFPKEGPSILRIQQVVRGDSAAYFCASSFGGNTEAFFGQGTRLTVV.

This chain uses TRBV24-1 with TRBJ1-2, with 7 positions matching TRBD1. V dropped 4 bases and J dropped 7; count of bases not matched to a gene: 5. The CDR3 covers 13 residues. Germline lookup yields CDR1 KGHDR and CDR2 SFDVKD. The CDR3 sequence: CATSDPNRGGYTF. CDR3 sequence (DNA): TGTGCCACCAGTGACCCAAACAGGGGTGGCTACACCTTC.

V usage is TRBV4-3 and J usage is TRBJ1-1, with D unresolved. Germline assignment: CDR1 LGHNA and CDR2 YSLEER. Between the trimmed V and J ends, which lost 4 bases and 0 bases, there was a span of 12 bases. The CDR3 is 15 residues long. The CDR3 protein is CASSPPGGMNTEAFF. The CDR3 bases are TGCGCCAGCAGCCCCCCCGGAGGGATGAACACTGAAGCTTTCTTT.

The chain has TRBV9 and TRBJ2-5; the D gene is possibly TRBD2 (5 bases). Looked up from germline, CDR1 is SGDLS and CDR2 is YYNGEE. Trimming shortened V by 1 base and J by 7 bases, and 17 bases separated the two germline ends. The length of the CDR3 is 15 residues. CDR3 protein: CASSVSLSNGGTQYF. The CDR3 DNA follows: TGTGCCAGCAGCGTATCTTTGAGTAATGGAGGGACCCAGTACTTC.

V usage is TRBV7-9 and J usage is TRBJ2-1; 15 bases map to TRBD2. Germline trimming cut 6 bases from V and 10 bases from J; bases unmatched to any gene: 13. This CDR3 contains 17 residues. The germline gives CDR1 SEHNR, CDR2 FQNEAQ (reference sequence). DNA of the CDR3: TGTGCCAGCAGGGAACTCGGGACTAGCGGGGGGCCACGGGAGCAGTTCTTC. Amino acid sequence: CASRELGTSGGPREQFF.

V usage is TRBV2 and J usage is TRBJ2-2, with D perhaps TRBD2 (7 bases). V was clipped by 5 bases and J by 4 bases, with 14 bases between them. This CDR3 comprises 15 residues. Germline-derived CDR1 and CDR2 are SNHLY and FYNNEI. The CDR3 sequence: CASSSRGLSTGELFF. The CDR3 DNA reads TGTGCCAGCAGTTCGCGGGGGCTTAGCACCGGGGAGCTGTTTTTT.

V and J are TRBV7-6 and TRBJ2-3; D call uncertain. Germline assignment: CDR1 SGHVS and CDR2 FNYEAQ. This CDR3 has 14 amino acids. V gave up 4 bases and J gave up 6 bases, with 14 bases separating them. The CDR3 region has the DNA TGTGCCAGCAGCTCACCCGACACTGGGGATACGCAGTATTTT. It is translated as CASSSPDTGDTQYF.

V and J are TRBV2 and TRBJ2-2; D is unresolved. Trimming cost V 1 base and J 1 base, with 7 bases left between them. The CDR3 has 15 amino acids. The V gene's germline CDR1 is SNHLY and CDR2 FYNNEI. Here the CDR3 reads CASSEDRRNTGELFF. The CDR3 coding sequence is TGTGCCAGCAGTGAAGATCGCAGGAACACCGGGGAGCTGTTTTTT.

The chain has TRBV7-6 and TRBJ2-3; 13 bases line up with TRBD2. This CDR3 has 18 amino acids. Germline-derived CDR1 and CDR2 are SGHVS and FNYEAQ. Trimming at V came to 0 bases and at J to 2 bases, leaving 5 bases not matched to a gene. The CDR3 loop is CASSLALAGGENTDTQYF. The CDR3 DNA is TGTGCCAGCAGCTTAGCACTAGCGGGGGGGGAAAACACAGATACGCAGTATTTT. The variable domain in full, completed from reference TRBV7-6 and TRBJ2-3, reads GAGVSQSPRYKVTKRGQDVALRCDPISGHVSLYWYRQALGQGPEFLTYFNYEAQQDKSGLPNDRFSAERPEGSISTLTIQRTEQRDSAMYRCASSLALAGGENTDTQYFGPGTRLTVL.

The V and J genes are TRBV6-5 and TRBJ2-1; 10 bases fit TRBD1. The germline gives CDR1 MNHEY, CDR2 SVGAGI. CDR3 size: 15 residues. J was trimmed by 7 bases and V by 6 bases; bases with no gene match: 9. CDR3 amino acids: CASRGTGAAGNEQFF. CDR3 nucleotide sequence: TGTGCCAGCAGAGGGACAGGGGCAGCCGGGAATGAGCAGTTCTTC.

V usage is TRBV2 and J usage is TRBJ2-7; no definite D call. The CDR3 covers 14 residues. Per germline, CDR1 SNHLY and CDR2 FYNNEI. Between the trimmed V and J ends, which lost 7 bases and 0 bases, there was a span of 13 bases. The chain's CDR3 is CASTVRPNSYEQYF. The CDR3 nucleotides are TGTGCCAGCACCGTGAGGCCCAACTCCTACGAGCAGTACTTC.

CDR3 amino acids: CATSDSYRGSTEAFF. CDR3 sequence (DNA): TGTGCCACCAGTGATTCCTACAGGGGAAGCACTGAAGCTTTCTTT. J is TRBJ1-1 and V is TRBV24-1, with 7 bases matching TRBD1. CDR1 KGHDR and CDR2 SFDVKD come from the germline V gene. The CDR3 is 15 amino acids. Germline trimming cut 2 bases from V and 4 bases from J; bases unmatched to any gene: 6.

V and J are TRBV11-1 and TRBJ2-7, with 7 bases matching TRBD1. CDR1 SGHAT and CDR2 FQDESV come from the germline V gene (reference sequence). V shed 4 bases and J 10 bases; nucleotides not matched to a gene: 4. CDR3 length: 11 amino acids. Here the CDR3 reads CASSSDRVQYF. CDR3 in DNA: TGTGCCAGCAGCTCCGACAGGGTTCAGTACTTC.

This rearrangement joins TRBV2 to TRBJ2-3, with D unresolved. Germline V gene data show CDR1 as SNHLY and CDR2 as FYNNEI. CDR3 length: 14 amino acids. V was cut by 7 bases and J by 0 bases, with 11 bases left in between. The CDR3 loop is CASKSVLSTDTQYF. CDR3 nucleotide sequence: TGTGCCAGCAAATCAGTGCTGAGCACAGATACGCAGTATTTT.

The chain recombines TRBV3-1 (or the pseudogene TRBV3-2) with TRBJ1-1; the match to TRBD1 covers 9 bases. This CDR3 is built from 18 residues. V gave up 6 bases and J gave up 3 bases; unmatched junction bases: 17. Germline assignment: CDR1 LGHDT and CDR2 YNNKEL (reference sequence). CDR3 sequence (DNA): TGTGCCAGCAGTCGTCCCGGGACAGGGAGACTGAGGCACACTGAAGCTTTCTTT. Translation gives CASSRPGTGRLRHTEAFF.

The genes are TRBV7-3 and TRBJ1-1; no firm D call. The germline CDR1 and CDR2 sequences are SGHTA and FQGTGA. Trimming cost V 4 bases and J 5 bases, with 11 bases left between them. This CDR3 has 13 residues. CDR3 sequence reads: CASSSRLGTEAFF. In nucleotides, the CDR3 is TGTGCCAGCAGCTCGAGGCTGGGTACTGAAGCTTTCTTT. Using reference TRBV7-3 and TRBJ1-1 for the parts outside the CDR3, the full variable domain is GAGVSQTPSNKVTEKGKYVELRCDPISGHTALYWYRQSLGQGPEFLIYFQGTGAADDSGLPNDRFFAVRPEGSVSTLKIQRTERGDSAVYLCASSSRLGTEAFFGQGTRLTVV.

Regarding this clone: This likely comes from a read error, as the CDR3 has no conserved phenylalanine or tryptophan at its end. The DNA is omitted, as the CDR3 cannot be located on it reliably, and the CDR3 follows TCRdb's listing. The rearrangement uses TRBV19 and TRBJ1-4; the table's D call, TRBD1, has no DNA check behind it. The CDR3 length is 11 residues, termini included. Germline assignment: CDR1 LNHDA and CDR2 SQIVND (reference sequence). The CDR3 loop reads CASSISGIFNR.

The chain is built from TRBV3-1 (or the pseudogene TRBV3-2) and TRBJ2-5; D is perhaps TRBD2 (7 bases). Germline CDR1 is LGHDT and CDR2 is YNNKEL (reference sequence). Deletions cut 1 base from V and 6 bases from J, with 12 bases between. There are 14 residues in the CDR3. In nucleotides, the CDR3 is TGTGCCAGCAGCCAAGTGGGGGGGGCGAAGACCCAGTACTTC. Protein: CASSQVGGAKTQYF.